This T cell receptor (beta chain) comes out of a study of cytomegalovirus exposure and HLA in healthy donors. General study results and limits: Reports described diagnosis of cytomegalovirus status by the classifier as highly specific and sensitive.

PCR amplification relied on 60 Vbeta primers (plus 13 Jbeta primers). Here immunoSEQ multiplex PCR was the method, and the copy in TCRdb shows in-frame clones only, minus some. This sample has some 99,000 clones; roughly 76% occur once, and the top ten carry over 0.95%. With regard to this clone: Its specificity is unknown.

Germline V gives CDR1 SGHNT, CDR2 YYREEE (reference sequence). This CDR3 contains 15 residues. V dropped 2 bases and J dropped 4; count of bases not matched to a gene: 6. This chain links TRBV5-4 with TRBJ1-2; 9 bases align to TRBD1. This TCR was recovered from a female donor in good health and CMV-seronegative. The sample taken for sequencing was PBMCs. CDR3 region: CASSFDRGLAYGYTF. CDR3 in DNA: TGTGCCAGCAGCTTCGACAGGGGGTTGGCCTATGGCTACACCTTC.